These 24 T cell receptor beta chains were all obtained from the same sample, sequenced in a study of cytomegalovirus exposure and HLA in healthy donors (dated by TCRdb to the late 2010s). Library method: the immunoSEQ multiplex PCR assay. For the multiplex PCR, a mixture combining 60 forward primers for TCR Vbeta segments and 13 reverse primers for TCR Jbeta segments was used. TCRdb took over this immuneACCESS table, retaining in-frame rearrangements with V and J assigned. Such tables are incomplete; in checked studies, under half of the missing clones stem from an unresolved V gene, and the remainder is unexplained. The sample profile shows about 150,000 clones; around three fifths of them were found once. The top ten constitute 3% of the sample. Sequenced: PBMCs. Every receptor here comes from a woman aged 25 to 45 in good health and CMV-seropositive.

This clone appeared a few times. The chain employs TRBV7-2 and TRBJ2-5, with 7 bases fitting TRBD2. The junction had 7 bases not matched to a gene; V was cut back by 2 bases and J by 4 bases. Per the germline V gene, CDR1 is SGHTA and CDR2 is FQGNSA. The CDR3 runs to 15 residues. The CDR3 spells CASSLFNWEGETQYF. The CDR3 DNA reads as TGTGCCAGCAGCTTATTTAACTGGGAGGGAGAGACCCAGTACTTC.

CDR3: CASLLTGTAAGEQYF. In nucleotides, the CDR3 is TGTGCCAGCCTGCTGACCGGGACGGCGGCGGGAGAGCAGTACTTC. The chain has TRBV27 and TRBJ2-7, with D perhaps matching TRBD2 (6 bases). The CDR3 contains 15 residues. Looked up from germline, CDR1 is MNHEY and CDR2 is SMNVEV (reference sequence). The V and J ends lost 8 bases and 7 bases respectively, with 24 bases between them.

The V gene is TRBV6-5, the J gene TRBJ1-3; 7 positions match TRBD1. Trimming took 6 bases from V and 4 from J; bases not matched to a gene: 3. The CDR3 has 13 amino acids. From germline, CDR1 is MNHEY and CDR2 SVGAGI. This chain's CDR3 is CASRKQGGNTIYF. The DNA of the CDR3 is TGTGCCAGCAGGAAACAGGGGGGAAACACCATATATTTT.

This clone was counted only a few times. The chain is built from TRBV21-1 and TRBJ2-1; the table's D gene call, TRBD2, was not cross checked with the DNA. TRBV21-1 is a recognized pseudogene. CDR3 length equals 15 residues. The CDR3 nucleotides read TGTGCCAGCAGCCCCGAAAAGAGGGAGCAGGAGGTGGGGATCTTC. Translating it yields CASSPEKREQEVGIF.

This clone was counted between two and nine times. This chain connects TRBV5-1 to TRBJ2-3, with D unclear. Germline-derived CDR1 and CDR2 are SGHRS and YFSETQ. Trimming pared 1 base from V and 2 bases from J, leaving 8 bases between. CDR3 length equals 14 residues. The CDR3 DNA reads as TGCGCCAGCAGCTTGCAGATCGACACAGATACGCAGTATTTT. Its translation is CASSLQIDTDTQYF.

The chain joins TRBV2 to TRBJ1-1, with D unresolved. This CDR3 region has 12 residues. Germline values: CDR1 SNHLY, CDR2 FYNNEI. Trimming pared 5 bases from V and 1 base from J, leaving 5 bases between. The CDR3 nucleotides are TGTGCCAGCAGTACAAGGAACACTGAAGCTTTCTTT. This sequence encodes CASSTRNTEAFF.

The V gene is TRBV10-2, the J gene TRBJ2-7; 8 bases agree with TRBD2. CDR1 is WSHSY and CDR2 is SAAADI in the germline V gene. Trimming at V came to 6 bases and at J to 7 bases, leaving 11 bases not matched to a gene. The CDR3 loop spans 14 amino acids. The DNA for the CDR3 is TGCGCCAGCAGGCCACTAGCGGCGACGGGTGAGCAGTACTTC. Encoded protein: CASRPLAATGEQYF.

This clone has more than one count but fewer than ten. This chain links TRBV19 with TRBJ2-1; no definite D call. The V gene's germline CDR1 is LNHDA and CDR2 SQIVND (reference sequence). This CDR3 contains 11 residues. The V end was cut by 6 bases, the J end by 9 bases, with 9 bases between. The CDR3 DNA follows: TGTGCCAGTAGCGGGTCGGGTGAGCAGTTCTTC. It encodes CASSGSGEQFF.

The rearrangement links TRBV6-6 to TRBJ1-2; D may be TRBD1 (5 bases). Germline loops: CDR1 MNHNY, CDR2 SVGAGI (reference sequence). The ends were cut back, 4 bases at V and 8 bases at J, with 14 bases in the middle. There are 13 residues in the CDR3. Written as DNA, the CDR3 is TGTGCCAGCAGTTCCCTCCAGACAGTAGGCTACACCTTC. Amino acids: CASSSLQTVGYTF.

The gene calls are TRBV29-1 and TRBJ1-2, with no clear D. The CDR3 has 14 residues. The germline V gene encodes CDR1 SQVTM and CDR2 ANQGSEA. Trimming left V 4 bases short and J 0 bases short, with 12 bases between. In DNA, the CDR3 is TGCAGCGTTGGGAGTCTCACTGCTAACTATGGCTACACCTTC. It specifies CSVGSLTANYGYTF.

The rearrangement joins TRBV27 to TRBJ2-2; perhaps TRBD1 as D (6 bases). The germline CDR1 and CDR2 sequences are MNHEY and SMNVEV (reference sequence). The length of the CDR3 is 19 residues. The germline V and J ends were trimmed by 7 bases and 0 bases, with 24 bases remaining between them. The DNA for the CDR3 is TGTGCCAGCACCTCATGGCGAAGGGGGTTCGACGCGAACACCGGGGAGCTGTTTTTT. Residues: CASTSWRRGFDANTGELFF.

This chain joins TRBV15 and TRBJ2-7, with TRBD1 matching over 11 bases. Trimming cost V 1 base and J 4 bases; bases outside gene matches: 3. Germline V gene sequence: CDR1 LNHNV, CDR2 YYDKDF (reference sequence). This CDR3 is built from 15 residues. For the CDR3, the DNA is TGTGCCACCAGCAGAGCCCGGGACAGGGGGTACGAGCAGTACTTC. This gives the protein CATSRARDRGYEQYF.

V is TRBV7-8 and J is TRBJ1-1; D might be TRBD1 (6 bases). Deletions cut 4 bases from V and 7 bases from J, with 25 bases between. CDR1 and CDR2 (germline): SGHVS, FQNEAQ. This CDR3 has 17 residues. The CDR3 protein is CASSSPPGHPYRGEAFF. The CDR3, as DNA: TGTGCCAGCAGCTCACCTCCGGGACACCCCTATCGTGGTGAAGCTTTCTTT.

V is TRBV2 and J is TRBJ1-3; maybe TRBD1 (5 bases). This CDR3 is 16 amino acids long. Germline assignment: CDR1 SNHLY and CDR2 FYNNEI. Trimming took 4 bases from V and 1 from J, leaving 14 bases between them. The CDR3 coding sequence is TGTGCCAGCAGTGGAGTGGACAACCCGTCTGGAAACACCATATATTTT. This translates into CASSGVDNPSGNTIYF.

The table lists this clone with a few counts. This same CDR3 is encoded by further DNA sequences in the sample. This chain uses TRBV10-3 with TRBJ1-1; TRBD1 is a possible D gene (5 bases). Trimming shortened V by 6 bases and J by 9 bases, and 14 bases separated the two germline ends. Germline lookup yields CDR1 ENHRY and CDR2 SYGVKD. CDR3 length equals 12 residues. CDR3 DNA: TGTGCCATCAGCGAGACAGTTGTAAAAGCTTTCTTT. Its protein product is CAISETVVKAFF.

The rearrangement joins TRBV10-3 to TRBJ1-1; perhaps TRBD1 as D (5 bases). Looked up from germline, CDR1 is ENHRY and CDR2 is SYGVKD. V was clipped by 7 bases and J by 4 bases, with 16 bases between them. The CDR3 spans 14 residues. For the CDR3, the DNA is TGTGCCATCATGCGGGGCACCGGGGGCACTGAAGCTTTCTTT. It translates to CAIMRGTGGTEAFF.

This clone was recorded once. The V gene is TRBV11-2, the J gene TRBJ2-1; D is unclear. The CDR3 spans 12 residues. From germline, CDR1 is SGHAT and CDR2 FQNNGV. V lost 1 base and J lost 8, with 6 bases in between. In nucleotides, the CDR3 is TGTGCCAGCAGCTTAGTTTCGGATGAGCAGTTCTTC. This codes for CASSLVSDEQFF.

V and J are TRBV15 and TRBJ2-2; TRBD1 matches at 7 bases. V trimming: 3 bases; J trimming: 0 bases; junction bases outside the gene matches: 4. There are 16 residues in the CDR3. The germline gives CDR1 LNHNV, CDR2 YYDKDF (reference sequence). The CDR3 here is CATSRPQGANTGELFF. The DNA for the CDR3 is TGTGCCACCAGCAGGCCCCAGGGGGCGAACACCGGGGAGCTGTTTTTT.

The rearrangement joins TRBV7-2 to TRBJ2-1; D is unresolved. CDR1 SGHTA and CDR2 FQGNSA come from the germline V gene. The CDR3 sequence is 14 residues long. The germline V and J ends were trimmed by 1 base and 3 bases, with 7 bases remaining between them. The CDR3 sequence is CASSLEPVYNEQFF. CDR3 nucleotide sequence: TGTGCCAGCAGCTTAGAGCCGGTCTACAATGAGCAGTTCTTC. The full variable domain, completed using reference TRBV7-2 and TRBJ2-1, is GAGVSQSPSNKVTEKGKDVELRCDPISGHTALYWYRQSLGQGLEFLIYFQGNSAPDKSGLPSDRFSAERTGGSVSTLTIQRTQQEDSAVYLCASSLEPVYNEQFFGPGTRLTVL.

The chain carries TRBV29-1 and TRBJ2-3, with D uncertain. The CDR3 runs to 16 residues. V dropped 0 bases and J dropped 1 base, with 14 bases sitting between them. The germline V gene has CDR1 SQVTM and CDR2 ANQGSEA. CDR3 amino acids: CSVEDRMRLGTDTQYF. The CDR3 DNA follows: TGCAGCGTTGAAGACCGGATGCGACTGGGCACAGATACGCAGTATTTT.

The chain recombines TRBV27 with TRBJ1-6; D remains ambiguous. This CDR3 contains 13 residues. Germline V CDR1 and CDR2: MNHEY, SMNVEV (reference sequence). V lost 0 bases and J 9 bases, leaving 6 bases between the germline ends. The CDR3 spells CASSLSESSPLHF. The CDR3 DNA follows: TGTGCCAGCAGTTTATCGGAGAGTTCACCCCTCCACTTT.

The J gene is TRBJ2-1, the V gene TRBV7-9; D remains ambiguous. CDR1 SEHNR and CDR2 FQNEAQ come from the germline V gene (reference sequence). The V and J ends lost 1 base and 9 bases respectively, with 13 bases between them. The CDR3 is 14 amino acids. The CDR3 protein is CASSLGAFGREQFF. CDR3 in DNA: TGTGCCAGCAGCTTAGGGGCCTTTGGGCGTGAGCAGTTCTTC.

This sequence joins TRBV5-1 and TRBJ1-2, with D perhaps matching TRBD1 (6 bases). The CDR3 is 15 residues long. The germline CDR1 and CDR2 sequences are SGHRS and YFSETQ. V lost 2 bases to trimming and J lost 3 bases, with 14 bases between them. The CDR3 DNA reads TGCGCCAGCAGCTTATTCGGAGGGGGGGACTATGGCTACACCTTC. This codes for CASSLFGGGDYGYTF.

V usage is TRBV19 and J usage is TRBJ2-3, with D maybe TRBD2 (5 bases). V lost 4 bases and J 4 bases, leaving 15 bases between the germline ends. Germline V gene data show CDR1 as LNHDA and CDR2 as SQIVND (reference sequence). The CDR3 totals 15 residues. For the CDR3, the DNA is TGTGCCAGTAGTAAGGCGAGGGTAAGCTCAGATACGCAGTATTTT. Residues: CASSKARVSSDTQYF.